This TCR beta chain was recovered during a study of early T cells in non-severe SARS-CoV-2 infection. Turning to the study itself: Sequenced material consisted of bulk RNA (from unsorted whole blood), and chains were unpaired. General observations from the study: VDJdb-based annotation leaned toward anti-spike CD8 responses and missed private and CD4 specificities.

The length of the CDR3 is 15 residues. The V gene end was trimmed by 4 bases and the J gene end by 3 bases; junction bases not matched to a gene: 3. Germline V gives CDR1 SEHNR, CDR2 FQNEAQ (reference sequence). Individual cDNA molecules were tagged with unique molecular identifiers, the study reported. TCRdb redid the calling of the 5' RACE reads with MiXCR, one entry per CDR3 protein. The data show some 64,000 distinct CDR3 sequences, just over 20% seen once. With respect to this clonotype: Its antigen remains unknown.

The source was whole blood, collected at baseline. The clonotype originates from an adult who was a healthcare worker with PCR-confirmed SARS-CoV-2 infection or an uninfected control (not recorded which). The chain links TRBV7-9 to TRBJ1-2, with 12 nucleotides matching TRBD1. CDR3 region: CASSYGTGGDYGYTF. The CDR3 coding sequence is TGTGCCAGCAGCTACGGGACAGGGGGCGACTATGGCTACACCTTC.